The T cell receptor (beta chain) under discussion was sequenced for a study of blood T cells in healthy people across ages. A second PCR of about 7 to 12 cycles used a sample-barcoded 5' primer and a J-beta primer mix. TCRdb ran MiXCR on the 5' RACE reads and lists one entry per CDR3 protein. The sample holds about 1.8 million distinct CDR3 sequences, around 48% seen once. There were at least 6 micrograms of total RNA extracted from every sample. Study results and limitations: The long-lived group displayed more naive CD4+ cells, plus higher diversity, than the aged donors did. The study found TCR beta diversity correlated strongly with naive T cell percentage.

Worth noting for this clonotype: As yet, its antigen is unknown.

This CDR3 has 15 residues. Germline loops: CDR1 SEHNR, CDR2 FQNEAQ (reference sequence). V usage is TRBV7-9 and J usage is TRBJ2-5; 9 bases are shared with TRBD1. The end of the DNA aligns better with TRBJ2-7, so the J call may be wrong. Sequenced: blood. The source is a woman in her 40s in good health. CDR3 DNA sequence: TGTGCCAGCAGGAGCTCGGTGGACAGGGGACGCGAGCAGTACTTC. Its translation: CASRSSVDRGREQYF.